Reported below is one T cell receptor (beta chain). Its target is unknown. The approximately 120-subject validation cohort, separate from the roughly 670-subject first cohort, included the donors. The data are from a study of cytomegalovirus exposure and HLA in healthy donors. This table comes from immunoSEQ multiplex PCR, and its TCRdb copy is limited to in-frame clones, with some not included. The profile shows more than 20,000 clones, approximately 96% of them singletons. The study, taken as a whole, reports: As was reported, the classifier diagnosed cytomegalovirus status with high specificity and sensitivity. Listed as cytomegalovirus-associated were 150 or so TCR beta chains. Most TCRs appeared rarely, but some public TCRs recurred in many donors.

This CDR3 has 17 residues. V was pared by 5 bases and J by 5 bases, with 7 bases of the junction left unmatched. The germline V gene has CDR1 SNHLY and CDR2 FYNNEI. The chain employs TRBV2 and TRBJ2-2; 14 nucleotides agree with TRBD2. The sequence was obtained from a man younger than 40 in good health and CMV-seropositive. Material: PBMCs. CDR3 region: CASSTTSGRAGTGELFF. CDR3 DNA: TGTGCCAGCAGTACGACTAGCGGGAGGGCCGGTACCGGGGAGCTGTTTTTT.